The present T cell receptor (beta chain) was sequenced within a study of monozygotic twins with inflammatory bowel disease. Whole-study results and caveats: Other individuals had fewer clonotypes in common with IBD patients than with healthy twins, especially with disease activity. The authors note that differing immunosuppressive treatments may have added variability to patient repertoires. For IBD, no single strong associated signal or clonotype was supported. Researchers were unable to tell different T cell subtypes apart.

TCRdb reprocessed the 5' RACE reads, keeping one entry per CDR3 protein, no DNA. Its table lists around 400,000 distinct CDR3 sequences. The CDR3 spans 16 residues. CDR1 is SGDLS, CDR2 YYNGEE, per germline. As concerns this clonotype: Its target is not known.

Sequenced: blood. The receptor comes from a human donor with ulcerative colitis or Crohn's disease, or a healthy co-twin of an affected twin (not recorded which). The genes are TRBV9 and TRBJ1-5. CDR3 sequence: CASSVATAASNQPQHF.